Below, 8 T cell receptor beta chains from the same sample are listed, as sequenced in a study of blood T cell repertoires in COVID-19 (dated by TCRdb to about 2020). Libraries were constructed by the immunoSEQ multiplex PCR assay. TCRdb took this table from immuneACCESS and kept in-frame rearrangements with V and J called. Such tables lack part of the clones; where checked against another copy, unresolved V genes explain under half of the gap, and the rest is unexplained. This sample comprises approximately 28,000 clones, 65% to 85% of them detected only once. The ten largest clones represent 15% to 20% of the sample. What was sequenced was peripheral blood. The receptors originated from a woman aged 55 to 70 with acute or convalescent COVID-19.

The CDR3 nucleotides are TGTGCCAGCAGATCGACACCGAGCTCCTACGAGCAGTACTTC. This codes for CASRSTPSSYEQYF. The chain uses TRBV5-4 and TRBJ2-7; D not resolved. This CDR3 contains 14 residues. V shed 5 bases and J shed 0 bases, with 12 bases lying between them. Per germline, CDR1 SGHNT and CDR2 YYREEE (reference sequence).

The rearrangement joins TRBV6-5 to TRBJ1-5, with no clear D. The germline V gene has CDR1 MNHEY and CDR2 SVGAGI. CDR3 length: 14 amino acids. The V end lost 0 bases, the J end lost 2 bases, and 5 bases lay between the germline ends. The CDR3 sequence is CASSYSGGNQPQHF. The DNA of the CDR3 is TGTGCCAGCAGTTACTCAGGAGGCAATCAGCCCCAGCATTTT.

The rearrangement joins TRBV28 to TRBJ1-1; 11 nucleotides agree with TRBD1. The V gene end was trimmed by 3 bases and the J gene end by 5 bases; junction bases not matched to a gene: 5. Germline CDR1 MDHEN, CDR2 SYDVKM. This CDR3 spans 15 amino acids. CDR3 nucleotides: TGTGCCAGCAGTTTTGGGGACAGGGGGTTAACTGAAGCTTTCTTT. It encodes CASSFGDRGLTEAFF. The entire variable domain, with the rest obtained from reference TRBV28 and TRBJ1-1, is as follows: DVKVTQSSRYLVKRTGEKVFLECVQDMDHENMFWYRQDPGLGLRLIYFSYDVKMKEKGDIPEGYSVSREKKERFSLILESASTNQTSMYLCASSFGDRGLTEAFFGQGTRLTVV.

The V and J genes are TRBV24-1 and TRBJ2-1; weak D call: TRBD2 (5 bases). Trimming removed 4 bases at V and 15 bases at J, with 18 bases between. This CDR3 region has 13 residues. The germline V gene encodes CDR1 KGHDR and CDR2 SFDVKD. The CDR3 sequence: CATSEPGQVGAFF. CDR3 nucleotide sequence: TGTGCCACCAGTGAACCCGGTCAGGTGGGAGCGTTCTTC.

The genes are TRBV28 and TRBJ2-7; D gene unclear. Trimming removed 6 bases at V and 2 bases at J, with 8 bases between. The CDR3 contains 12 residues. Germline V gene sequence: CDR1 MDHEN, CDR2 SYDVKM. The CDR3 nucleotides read TGTGCCAGCAGCCCCCCTACCTACGAGCAGTACTTC. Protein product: CASSPPTYEQYF. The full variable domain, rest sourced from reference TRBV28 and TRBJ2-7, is DVKVTQSSRYLVKRTGEKVFLECVQDMDHENMFWYRQDPGLGLRLIYFSYDVKMKEKGDIPEGYSVSREKKERFSLILESASTNQTSMYLCASSPPTYEQYFGPGTRLTVT.

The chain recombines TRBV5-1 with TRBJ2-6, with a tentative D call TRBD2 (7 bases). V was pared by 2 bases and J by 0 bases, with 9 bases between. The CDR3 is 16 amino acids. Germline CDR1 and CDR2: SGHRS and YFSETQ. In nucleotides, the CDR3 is TGCGCCAGCAGCTTCGGGGGGCCCTCTGGGGCCAACGTCCTGACTTTC. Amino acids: CASSFGGPSGANVLTF.

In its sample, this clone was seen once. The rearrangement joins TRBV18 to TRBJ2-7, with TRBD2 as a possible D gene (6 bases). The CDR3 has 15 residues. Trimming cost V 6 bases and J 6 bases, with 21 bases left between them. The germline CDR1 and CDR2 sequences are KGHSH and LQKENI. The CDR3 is CASSPAPGSLAEQYF. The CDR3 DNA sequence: TGTGCCAGCTCCCCAGCTCCCGGGAGTCTGGCCGAGCAGTACTTC. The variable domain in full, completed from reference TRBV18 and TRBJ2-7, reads NAGVMQNPRHLVRRRGQEARLRCSPMKGHSHVYWYRQLPEEGLKFMVYLQKENIIDESGMPKERFSAEFPKEGPSILRIQQVVRGDSAAYFCASSPAPGSLAEQYFGPGTRLTVT.

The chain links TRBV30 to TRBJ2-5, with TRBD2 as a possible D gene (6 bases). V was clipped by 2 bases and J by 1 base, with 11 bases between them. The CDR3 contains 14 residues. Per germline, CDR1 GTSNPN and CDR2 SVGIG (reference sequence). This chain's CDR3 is CAWSSGGGQETQYF. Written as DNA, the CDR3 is TGTGCCTGGAGTTCCGGGGGTGGCCAAGAGACCCAGTACTTC.